The 6 T cell receptor beta chains presented below share a single source sample, sequenced in a study of OX40 agonist ivuxolimab in advanced cancers. The protocol was immunoSEQ multiplex PCR, while the TCRdb copy is restricted to in-frame clones and leaves out a portion. The table has approximately 60,000 clones, roughly 91% seen once; the top ten hold approximately 0.4%. The source material was CD4+ or CD8+ T cells sorted from blood, sampled in a trial of the OX40 agonist ivuxolimab. Source of these receptors: an adult with an advanced solid tumor such as melanoma, head and neck, liver or kidney cancer.

The V and J genes are TRBV11-2 and TRBJ1-2; 11 nucleotides match TRBD1. CDR1 and CDR2 from the germline V gene are SGHAT and FQNNGV. The trim removed 5 bases at V and 2 bases at J, leaving 7 bases unmatched. The CDR3 sequence is 16 residues long. In DNA, the CDR3 is TGTGCCAGCAGCACACGGGACAGGGGGACAAACTATGGCTACACCTTC. Translated, it gives CASSTRDRGTNYGYTF.

This clone was detected a few times. This rearrangement joins TRBV5-4 to TRBJ2-1, with D perhaps TRBD2 (6 bases). V was shortened by 0 bases and J by 2 bases, with 6 bases between the two germline ends. The CDR3 runs 14 residues. Looked up from germline, CDR1 is SGHNT and CDR2 is YYREEE (reference sequence). CDR3 bases: TGTGCCAGCAGCTTGGGGGGGGCCTACAATGAGCAGTTCTTC. Translated: CASSLGGAYNEQFF.

The chain links TRBV27 to TRBJ2-7, with D possibly being TRBD2 (8 bases). The CDR3 runs 16 residues. V gave up 6 bases and J gave up 2 bases, with 20 bases separating them. The germline CDR1 and CDR2 sequences are MNHEY and SMNVEV (reference sequence). The CDR3 reads CASSRSGAGGAYEQYF. The CDR3 DNA follows: TGTGCCAGCAGCCGTAGCGGGGCAGGGGGGGCCTACGAGCAGTACTTC.

This clone was counted only a few times. This chain connects TRBV6-6 to TRBJ2-7; 7 bases line up with TRBD1. Germline assignment: CDR1 MNHNY and CDR2 SVGAGI (reference sequence). This CDR3 comprises 12 residues. V was clipped by 6 bases and J by 6 bases; unmatched bases: 5. CDR3 region: CASRYRDSEQYF. CDR3 bases: TGTGCCAGCAGGTACCGGGACAGCGAGCAGTACTTC.

This rearrangement joins TRBV13 to TRBJ1-4; 7 bases match TRBD1. This CDR3 spans 15 amino acids. The trim removed 7 bases at V and 5 bases at J, leaving 10 bases unmatched. Per germline, CDR1 PRHDT and CDR2 FYEKMQ (reference sequence). This CDR3 is CASTSQTGRNEKLFF. The CDR3 DNA sequence: TGTGCCAGCACCTCCCAGACAGGGAGAAATGAAAAACTGTTTTTT. The full variable domain, its missing parts supplied by reference TRBV13 and TRBJ1-4, is AAGVIQSPRHLIKEKRETATLKCYPIPRHDTVYWYQQGPGQDPQFLISFYEKMQSDKGSIPDRFSAQQFSDYHSELNMSSLELGDSALYFCASTSQTGRNEKLFFGSGTQLSVL.

The CDR3 loop is CASSLDKGRISYEQYF. CDR3 sequence (DNA): TGTGCCAGCAGCTTGGATAAGGGTAGGATTTCCTACGAGCAGTACTTC. The chain uses TRBV5-6 and TRBJ2-7; no reliable D call. Looked up from germline, CDR1 is SGHDT and CDR2 is YYEEEE. The CDR3 is 16 amino acids. V gave up 0 bases and J gave up 1 base, with 14 bases separating them.